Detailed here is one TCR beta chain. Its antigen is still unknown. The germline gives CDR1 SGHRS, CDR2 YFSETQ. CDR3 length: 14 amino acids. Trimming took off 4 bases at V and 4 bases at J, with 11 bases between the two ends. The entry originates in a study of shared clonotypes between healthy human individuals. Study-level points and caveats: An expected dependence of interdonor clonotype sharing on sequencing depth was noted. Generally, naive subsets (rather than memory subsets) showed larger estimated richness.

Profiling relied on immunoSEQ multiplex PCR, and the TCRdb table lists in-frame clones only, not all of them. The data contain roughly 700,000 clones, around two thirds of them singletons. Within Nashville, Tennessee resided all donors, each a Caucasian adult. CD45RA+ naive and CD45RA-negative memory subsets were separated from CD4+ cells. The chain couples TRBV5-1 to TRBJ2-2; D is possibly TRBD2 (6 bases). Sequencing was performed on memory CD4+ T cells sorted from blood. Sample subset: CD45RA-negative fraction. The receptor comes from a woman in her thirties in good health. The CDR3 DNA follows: TGCGCCAGCAGCCCGGGAGTTGGCACCGGGGAGCTGTTTTTT. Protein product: CASSPGVGTGELFF.